This T cell receptor beta chain originates from a study of shared clonotypes between healthy human individuals. The table lists this clone with a few counts. The antigen remains undetermined. Assay execution proceeded at the deep level. The authors' processing: Filtering differed because ImmunoSEQ produced junction-only sequences that carried no quality scores. Only in-frame clones appear in the TCRdb table, and some are missing; sequencing was by immunoSEQ multiplex PCR. The D gene and trimming were derived from the DNA, and the V and J assignments and clone size from that table. The sample contains about 2.3 million clones, about 92% of which appear only once. Findings and caveats of the study: Rarefaction gave evidence that sorted-subset sequencing remained incomplete despite large depth.

Healthy and HIV-negative, the adult donors had no recent acute infections or vaccinations. Germline V gene sequence: CDR1 SGHTA, CDR2 FQGNSA. V dropped 5 bases and J dropped 7; count of bases not matched to a gene: 8. This CDR3 has 14 residues. The chain links TRBV7-2 to TRBJ1-5; 7 bases are shared with TRBD1. The material sequenced was naive CD4+ T cells from PBMCs. Stated subset: CD45RA+ positively selected. The sequence derives from a man aged 18 to 29 in good health. Some clones in this sample may be carry-over from other donors' samples. Here the CDR3 reads CASSPGTAGQPQHF. DNA of the CDR3: TGTGCCAGCAGCCCTGGGACAGCCGGACAGCCCCAGCATTTT. Complete variable domain (other parts from reference TRBV7-2 and TRBJ1-5): GAGVSQSPSNKVTEKGKDVELRCDPISGHTALYWYRQSLGQGLEFLIYFQGNSAPDKSGLPSDRFSAERTGGSVSTLTIQRTQQEDSAVYLCASSPGTAGQPQHFGDGTRLSIL.